This T cell receptor (beta chain) emerged from a study of T-cell reconstitution after alpha-beta-depleted transplantation in children. Overall study results and limits: Among T cells one year after transplant, newly produced cells accounted for most counts and diversity. Expanded graft clones, several hundred of them, were reportedly the source of alpha-beta T cells about two months after transplant.

Preparing the TCRbeta library involved the use of unique molecular identifiers. TCRdb independently ran MiXCR on the PCR reads; one entry per CDR3 protein. The sample has under 850,000 distinct CDR3 sequences, around 14% seen once. In this sample, this clonotype turned up a few times. Its target is not known. This clonotype was sampled from a girl aged 2 to 10 with congenital amegakaryocytic thrombocytopenia, due to receive a stem cell transplant. The source material was PBMCs, sampled before TCRalphabeta/CD19-depleted stem cell transplant.

The CDR3 nucleotides are TGTGCCAGCAACGCAGTTACGTCTAGGGACGGGGAGACCCAGTACTTC. This gives the protein CASNAVTSRDGETQYF. The chain uses TRBV28 and TRBJ2-5, with D perhaps matching TRBD1 or TRBD2 (5 bases each). CDR3 size: 16 residues. Trimming took 7 bases from V and 5 from J, leaving 23 bases between them. CDR1 is MDHEN, CDR2 SYDVKM, per germline.